The clone carrying this T cell receptor beta chain was observed a few times. Its antigen is unidentified. Each CDR3 protein is one row after TCRdb ran MiXCR on the RT-PCR reads. Here the sample spans approximately 480,000 distinct CDR3 sequences, approximately 10% being singletons. Germline assignment: CDR1 SGHAT and CDR2 FQDESV (reference sequence). The CDR3 length is 20 residues. Between the trimmed V and J ends, which lost 5 bases and 0 bases, there was a span of 23 bases. This entry comes from a study of response to subunit inactivated influenza vaccine. Overall study results and limits: The authors suggested that few new T cells are recruited per seasonal influenza vaccination.

The chain joins TRBV11-1 to TRBJ2-6; D is possibly TRBD1 (6 bases). This specimen was PBMCs from blood, taken around seven weeks after vaccination. The receptor's source is a man in his fifties who received an inactivated influenza vaccine. The CDR3 sequence: CASSTGQNINPLSGANVLTF. The CDR3 DNA follows: TGTGCCAGCAGCACCGGACAGAATATAAACCCACTCTCTGGGGCCAACGTCCTGACTTTC.